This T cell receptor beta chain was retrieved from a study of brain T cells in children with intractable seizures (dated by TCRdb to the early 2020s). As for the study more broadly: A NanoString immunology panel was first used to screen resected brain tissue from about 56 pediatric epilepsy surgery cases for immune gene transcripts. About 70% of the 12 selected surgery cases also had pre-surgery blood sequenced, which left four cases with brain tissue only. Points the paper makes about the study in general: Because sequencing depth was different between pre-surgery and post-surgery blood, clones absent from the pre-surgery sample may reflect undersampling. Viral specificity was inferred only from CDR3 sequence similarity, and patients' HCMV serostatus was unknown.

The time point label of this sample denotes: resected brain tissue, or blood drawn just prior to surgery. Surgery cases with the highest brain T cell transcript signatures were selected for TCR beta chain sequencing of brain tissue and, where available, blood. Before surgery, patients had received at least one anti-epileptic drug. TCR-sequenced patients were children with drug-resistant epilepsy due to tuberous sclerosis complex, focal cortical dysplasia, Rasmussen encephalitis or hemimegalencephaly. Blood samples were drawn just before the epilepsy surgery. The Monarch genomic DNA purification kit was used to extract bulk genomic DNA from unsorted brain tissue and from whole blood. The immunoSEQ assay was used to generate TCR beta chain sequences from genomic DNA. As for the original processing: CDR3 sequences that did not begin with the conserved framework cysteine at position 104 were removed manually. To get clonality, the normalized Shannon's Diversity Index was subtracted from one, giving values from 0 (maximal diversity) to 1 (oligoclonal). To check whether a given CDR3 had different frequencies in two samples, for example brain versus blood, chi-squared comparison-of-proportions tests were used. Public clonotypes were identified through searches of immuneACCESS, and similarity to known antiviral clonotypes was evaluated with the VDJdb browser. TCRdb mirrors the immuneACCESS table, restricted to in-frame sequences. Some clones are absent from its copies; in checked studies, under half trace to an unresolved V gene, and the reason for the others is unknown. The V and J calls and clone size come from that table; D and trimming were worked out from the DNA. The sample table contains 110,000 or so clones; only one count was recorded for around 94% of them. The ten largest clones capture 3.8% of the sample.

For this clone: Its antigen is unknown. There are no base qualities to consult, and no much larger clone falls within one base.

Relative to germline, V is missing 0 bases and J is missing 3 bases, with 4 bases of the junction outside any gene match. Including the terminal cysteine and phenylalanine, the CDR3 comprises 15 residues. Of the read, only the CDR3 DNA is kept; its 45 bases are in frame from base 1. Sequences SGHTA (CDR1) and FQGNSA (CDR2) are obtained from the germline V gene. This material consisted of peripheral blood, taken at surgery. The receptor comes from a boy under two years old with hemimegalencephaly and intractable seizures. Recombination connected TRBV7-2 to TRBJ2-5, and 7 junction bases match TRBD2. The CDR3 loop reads CASSLAGGPKETQYF. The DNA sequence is TGTGCCAGCAGCTTAGCGGGAGGGCCTAAAGAGACCCAGTACTTC.